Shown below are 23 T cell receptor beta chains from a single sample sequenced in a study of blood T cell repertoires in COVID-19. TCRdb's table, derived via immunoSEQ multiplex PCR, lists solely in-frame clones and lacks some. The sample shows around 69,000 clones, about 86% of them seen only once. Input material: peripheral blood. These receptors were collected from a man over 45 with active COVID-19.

The CDR3 protein is CASSIAGPGELFF. DNA for the CDR3: TGTGCCAGTAGTATCGCGGGGCCCGGGGAGCTGTTTTTT. The chain uses TRBV19 and TRBJ2-2, with a weak D call TRBD2 (6 bases). V gave up 3 bases and J gave up 6 bases, with 8 bases separating them. This CDR3 spans 13 amino acids. CDR1 LNHDA and CDR2 SQIVND come from the germline V gene (reference sequence).

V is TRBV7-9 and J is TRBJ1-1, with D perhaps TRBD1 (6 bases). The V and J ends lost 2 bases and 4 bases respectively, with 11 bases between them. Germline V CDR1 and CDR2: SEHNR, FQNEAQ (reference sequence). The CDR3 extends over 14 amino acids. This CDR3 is CASSLLGARTEAFF. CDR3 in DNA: TGTGCCAGCAGCTTATTGGGGGCGCGCACTGAAGCTTTCTTT.

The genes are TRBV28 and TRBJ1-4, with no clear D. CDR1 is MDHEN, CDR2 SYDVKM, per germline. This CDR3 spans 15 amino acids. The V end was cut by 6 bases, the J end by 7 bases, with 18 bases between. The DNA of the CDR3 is TGTGCCAGCAGCTTCCGCGGCTTAACCGGTGAAAAACTGTTTTTT. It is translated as CASSFRGLTGEKLFF.

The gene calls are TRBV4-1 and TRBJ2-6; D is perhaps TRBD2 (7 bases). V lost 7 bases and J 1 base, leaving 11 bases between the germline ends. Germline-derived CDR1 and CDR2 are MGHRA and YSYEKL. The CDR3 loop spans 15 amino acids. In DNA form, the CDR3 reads TGCGCCAGCACGAAGGGGGGGTCTGGGGCCAACGTCCTGACTTTC. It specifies CASTKGGSGANVLTF.

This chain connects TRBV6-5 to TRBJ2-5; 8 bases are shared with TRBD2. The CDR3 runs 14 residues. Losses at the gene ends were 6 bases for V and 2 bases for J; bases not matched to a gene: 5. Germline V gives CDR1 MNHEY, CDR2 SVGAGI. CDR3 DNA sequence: TGTGCCAGCAGAGGATTAGCGGGACAAGAGACCCAGTACTTC. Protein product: CASRGLAGQETQYF.

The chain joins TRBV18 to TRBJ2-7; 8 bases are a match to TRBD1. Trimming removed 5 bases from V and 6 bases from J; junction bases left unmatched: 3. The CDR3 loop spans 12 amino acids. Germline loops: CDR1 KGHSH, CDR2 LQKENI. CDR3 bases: TGTGCCAGCTCAGTGACAGGGGCCGAGCAGTACGTC. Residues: CASSVTGAEQYV.

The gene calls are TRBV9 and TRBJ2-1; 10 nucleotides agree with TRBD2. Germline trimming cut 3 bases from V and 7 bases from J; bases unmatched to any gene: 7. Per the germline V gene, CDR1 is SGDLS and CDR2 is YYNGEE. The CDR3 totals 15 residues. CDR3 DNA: TGTGCCAGCAGCGGAAGCGGGGGGGCAAGAAATGAGCAGTTCTTC. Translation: CASSGSGGARNEQFF.

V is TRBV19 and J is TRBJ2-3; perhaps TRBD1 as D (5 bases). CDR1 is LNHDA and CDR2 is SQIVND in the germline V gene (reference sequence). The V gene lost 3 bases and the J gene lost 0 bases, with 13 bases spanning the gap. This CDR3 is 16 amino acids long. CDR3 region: CASSIKRGASTDTQYF. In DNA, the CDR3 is TGTGCCAGTAGTATTAAAAGGGGCGCCAGCACAGATACGCAGTATTTT.

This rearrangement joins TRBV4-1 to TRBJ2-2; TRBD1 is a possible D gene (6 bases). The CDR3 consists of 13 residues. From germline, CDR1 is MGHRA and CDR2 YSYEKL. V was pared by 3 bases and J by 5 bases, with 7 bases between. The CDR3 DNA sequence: TGCGCCAGCAGCCATACAGGGACCGGGGAGCTGTTTTTT. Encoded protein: CASSHTGTGELFF.

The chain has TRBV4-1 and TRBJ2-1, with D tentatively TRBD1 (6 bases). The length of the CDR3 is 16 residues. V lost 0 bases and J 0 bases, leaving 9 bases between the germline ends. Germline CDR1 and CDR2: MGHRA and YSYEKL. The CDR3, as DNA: TGCGCCAGCAGCCAAGATAGGGGGAACTCCTACAATGAGCAGTTCTTC. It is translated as CASSQDRGNSYNEQFF.

The CDR3 DNA reads as TGTGCCAGTAGTATTAGAGCCAAGATCGGTTACGAGCAGTACTTC. Its protein is CASSIRAKIGYEQYF. The rearrangement joins TRBV19 to TRBJ2-7; D gene ambiguous. Trimming removed 3 bases at V and 4 bases at J, with 16 bases between. This CDR3 has 15 amino acids. Germline V lookup: CDR1 LNHDA, CDR2 SQIVND (reference sequence).

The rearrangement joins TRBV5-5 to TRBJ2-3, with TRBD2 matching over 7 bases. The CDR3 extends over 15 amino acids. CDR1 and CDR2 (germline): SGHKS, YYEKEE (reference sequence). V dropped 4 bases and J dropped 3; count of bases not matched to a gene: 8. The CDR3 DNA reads TGTGCCAGCAGCCTCGGGGAGGGGCGGACAGATACGCAGTATTTT. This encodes CASSLGEGRTDTQYF.

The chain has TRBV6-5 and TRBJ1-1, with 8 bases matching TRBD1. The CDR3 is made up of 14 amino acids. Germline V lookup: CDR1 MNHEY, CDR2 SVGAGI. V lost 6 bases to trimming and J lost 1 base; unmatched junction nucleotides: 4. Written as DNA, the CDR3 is TGTGCCAGCAGATTGGACAGGGCGAACACTGAAGCTTTCTTT. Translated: CASRLDRANTEAFF.

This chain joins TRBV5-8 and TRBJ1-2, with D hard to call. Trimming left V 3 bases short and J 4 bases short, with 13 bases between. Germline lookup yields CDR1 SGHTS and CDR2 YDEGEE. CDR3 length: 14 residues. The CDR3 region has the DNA TGTGCCAGCAGCTCCAGGACTCTTGCCTATGGCTACACCTTC. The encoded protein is CASSSRTLAYGYTF.

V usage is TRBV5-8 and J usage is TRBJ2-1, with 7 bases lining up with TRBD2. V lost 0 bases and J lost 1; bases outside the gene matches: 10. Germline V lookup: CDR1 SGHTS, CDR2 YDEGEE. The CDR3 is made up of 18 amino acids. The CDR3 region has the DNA TGTGCCAGCAGCTTGGCCTATGTGGCGGGAGCGTCCTACAATGAGCAGTTCTTC. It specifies CASSLAYVAGASYNEQFF. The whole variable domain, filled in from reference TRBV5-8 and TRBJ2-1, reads EAGVTQSPTHLIKTRGQQATLRCSPISGHTSVYWYQQALGLGLQFLLWYDEGEERNRGNFPPRFSGRQFPNYSSELNVNALELEDSALYLCASSLAYVAGASYNEQFFGPGTRLTVL.

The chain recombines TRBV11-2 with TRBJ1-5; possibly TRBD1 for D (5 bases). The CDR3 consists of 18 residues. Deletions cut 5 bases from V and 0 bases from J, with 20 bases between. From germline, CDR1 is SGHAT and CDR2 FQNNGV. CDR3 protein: CASSPPATVTDSNQPQHF. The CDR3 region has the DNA TGTGCCAGCAGCCCCCCGGCGACAGTCACCGATAGCAATCAGCCCCAGCATTTT. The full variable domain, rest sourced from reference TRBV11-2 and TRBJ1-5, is EAGVAQSPRYKIIEKRQSVAFWCNPISGHATLYWYQQILGQGPKLLIQFQNNGVVDDSQLPKDRFSAERLKGVDSTLKIQPAKLEDSAVYLCASSPPATVTDSNQPQHFGDGTRLSIL.

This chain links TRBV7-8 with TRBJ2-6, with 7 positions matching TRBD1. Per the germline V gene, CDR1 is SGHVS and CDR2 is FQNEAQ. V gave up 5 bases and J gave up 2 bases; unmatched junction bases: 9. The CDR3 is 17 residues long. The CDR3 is CASSMGQIHAGANVLTF. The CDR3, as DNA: TGTGCCAGCAGCATGGGACAGATTCACGCTGGGGCCAACGTCCTGACTTTC.

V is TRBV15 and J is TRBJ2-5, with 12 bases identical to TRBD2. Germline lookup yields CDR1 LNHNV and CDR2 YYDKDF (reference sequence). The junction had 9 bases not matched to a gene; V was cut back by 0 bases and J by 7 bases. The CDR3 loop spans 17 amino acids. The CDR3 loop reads CATSREIGTSGRGTQYF. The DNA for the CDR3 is TGTGCCACCAGCAGAGAGATCGGGACTAGCGGGCGGGGGACCCAGTACTTC.

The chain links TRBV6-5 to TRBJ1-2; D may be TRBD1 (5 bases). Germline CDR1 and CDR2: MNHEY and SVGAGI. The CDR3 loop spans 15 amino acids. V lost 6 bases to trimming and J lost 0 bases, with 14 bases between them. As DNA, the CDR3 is TGTGCCAGCAGATCGGTCGGGGGGTCTAACTATGGCTACACCTTC. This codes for CASRSVGGSNYGYTF.

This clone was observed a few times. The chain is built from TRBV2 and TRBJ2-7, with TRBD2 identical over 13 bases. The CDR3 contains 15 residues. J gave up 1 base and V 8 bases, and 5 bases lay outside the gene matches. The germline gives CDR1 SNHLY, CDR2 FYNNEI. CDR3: CASLQTSGRSYEQYF. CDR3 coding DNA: TGTGCCAGCCTTCAGACTAGCGGGAGGTCCTACGAGCAGTACTTC.

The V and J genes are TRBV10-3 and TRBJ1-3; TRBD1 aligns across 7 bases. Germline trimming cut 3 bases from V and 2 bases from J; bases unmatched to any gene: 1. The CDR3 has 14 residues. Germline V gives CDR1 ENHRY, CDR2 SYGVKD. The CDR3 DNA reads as TGTGCCATCAGTGACGGGACAGCTGGAAACACCATATATTTT. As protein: CAISDGTAGNTIYF.

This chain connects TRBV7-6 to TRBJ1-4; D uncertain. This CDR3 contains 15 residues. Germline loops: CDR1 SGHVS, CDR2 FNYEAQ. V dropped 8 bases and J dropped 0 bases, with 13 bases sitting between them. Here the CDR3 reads CASGENVATNEKLFF. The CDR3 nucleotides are TGTGCCAGCGGGGAGAACGTTGCAACTAATGAAAAACTGTTTTTT.

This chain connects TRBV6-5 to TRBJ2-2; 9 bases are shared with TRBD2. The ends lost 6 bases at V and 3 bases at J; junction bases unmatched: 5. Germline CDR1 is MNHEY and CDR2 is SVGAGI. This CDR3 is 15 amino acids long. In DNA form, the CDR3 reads TGTGCCAGCAGCCGCGGGGGGGCCCACACCGGGGAGCTGTTTTTT. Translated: CASSRGGAHTGELFF.